The entry below describes one T cell receptor beta chain. It was with 60 Vbeta and 13 Jbeta primers that the PCR ran. Only in-frame clones appear in the TCRdb table, and some are missing; sequencing was by immunoSEQ multiplex PCR. The sample includes about 100,000 clones, around 73% of them seen just once. These data come from a study of cytomegalovirus exposure and HLA in healthy donors. The CDR3 contains 14 residues. The germline V gene has CDR1 MNHEY and CDR2 SVGAGI. V was pared by 8 bases and J by 5 bases, with 11 bases of the junction left unmatched. The source material was PBMCs. This sequence was found in a woman between 40 and 50 years old in good health and CMV-seronegative. The J gene is TRBJ2-7, the V gene TRBV6-5, with TRBD2 matching over 8 bases. The CDR3 nucleotides read TGTGCCAGCCGGCGCGGGAGGACTGGTGACGAGCAGTACTTC. Translation gives CASRRGRTGDEQYF.